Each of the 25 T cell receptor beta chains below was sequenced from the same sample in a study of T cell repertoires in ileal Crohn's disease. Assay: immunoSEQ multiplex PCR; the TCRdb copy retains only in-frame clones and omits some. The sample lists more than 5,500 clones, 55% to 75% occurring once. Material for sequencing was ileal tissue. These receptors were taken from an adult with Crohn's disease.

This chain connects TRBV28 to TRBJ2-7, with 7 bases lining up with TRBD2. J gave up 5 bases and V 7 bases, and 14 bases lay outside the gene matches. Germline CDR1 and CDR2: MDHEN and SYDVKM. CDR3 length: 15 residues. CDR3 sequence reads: CASTSWGRGGDEQYF. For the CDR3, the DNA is TGTGCCAGCACCAGTTGGGGGAGGGGTGGGGACGAGCAGTACTTC.

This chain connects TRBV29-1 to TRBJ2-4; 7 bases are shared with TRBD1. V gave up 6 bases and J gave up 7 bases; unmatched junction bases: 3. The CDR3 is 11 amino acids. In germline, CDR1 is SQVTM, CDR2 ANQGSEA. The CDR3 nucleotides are TGCAGCGTGTGGGACAGTAACATTCAGTACTTC. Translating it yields CSVWDSNIQYF. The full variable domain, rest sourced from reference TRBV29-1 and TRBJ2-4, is SAVISQKPSRDICQRGTSLTIQCQVDSQVTMMFWYRQQPGQSLTLIATANQGSEATYESGFVIDKFPISRPNLTFSTLTVSNMSPEDSSIYLCSVWDSNIQYFGAGTRLSVL.

The CDR3 bases are TGTGCCAGCAGTGACAGGGTCGCCACCGGGGAGCTGTTTTTT. Its translation is CASSDRVATGELFF. The genes are TRBV6-5 and TRBJ2-2; 7 bases match TRBD1. This CDR3 has 14 amino acids. Germline CDR1 MNHEY, CDR2 SVGAGI. Unmatched junction bases numbered 4, after V lost 5 bases and J lost 4 bases.

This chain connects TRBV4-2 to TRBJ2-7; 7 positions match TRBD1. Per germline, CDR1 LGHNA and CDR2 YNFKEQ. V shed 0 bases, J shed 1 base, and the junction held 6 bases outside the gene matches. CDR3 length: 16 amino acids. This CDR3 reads CASSQDLTGDSYEQYF. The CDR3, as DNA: TGTGCCAGCAGCCAAGATCTCACAGGGGATTCCTACGAGCAGTACTTC.

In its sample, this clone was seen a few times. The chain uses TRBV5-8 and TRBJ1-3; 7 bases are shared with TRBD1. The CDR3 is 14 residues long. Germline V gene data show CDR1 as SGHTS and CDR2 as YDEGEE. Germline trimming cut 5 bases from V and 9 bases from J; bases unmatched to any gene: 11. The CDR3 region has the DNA TGTGCCAGCAGACCTCCGACAGGGTTCAGCACCATATATTTT. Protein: CASRPPTGFSTIYF. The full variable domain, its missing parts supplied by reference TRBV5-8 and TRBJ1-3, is EAGVTQSPTHLIKTRGQQATLRCSPISGHTSVYWYQQALGLGLQFLLWYDEGEERNRGNFPPRFSGRQFPNYSSELNVNALELEDSALYLCASRPPTGFSTIYFGEGSWLTVV.

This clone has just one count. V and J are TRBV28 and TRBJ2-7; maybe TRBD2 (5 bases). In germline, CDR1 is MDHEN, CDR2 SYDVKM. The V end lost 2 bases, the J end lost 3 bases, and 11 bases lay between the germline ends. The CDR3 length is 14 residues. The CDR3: CASSLIGIRYEQYF. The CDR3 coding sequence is TGTGCCAGCAGTTTAATCGGGATTCGCTACGAGCAGTACTTC.

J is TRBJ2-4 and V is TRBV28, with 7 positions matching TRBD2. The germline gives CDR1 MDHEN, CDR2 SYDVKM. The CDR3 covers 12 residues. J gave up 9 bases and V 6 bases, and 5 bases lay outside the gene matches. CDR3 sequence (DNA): TGTGCCAGCAGCTCGGGACTACCCATTCAGTACTTC. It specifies CASSSGLPIQYF.

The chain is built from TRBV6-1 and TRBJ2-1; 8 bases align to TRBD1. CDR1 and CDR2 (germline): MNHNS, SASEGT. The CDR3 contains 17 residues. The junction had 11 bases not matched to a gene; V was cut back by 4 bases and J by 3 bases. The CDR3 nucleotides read TGTGCCAGCAGTGTCCCCTTCGGGACAGGAGACTACAATGAGCAGTTCTTC. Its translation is CASSVPFGTGDYNEQFF.

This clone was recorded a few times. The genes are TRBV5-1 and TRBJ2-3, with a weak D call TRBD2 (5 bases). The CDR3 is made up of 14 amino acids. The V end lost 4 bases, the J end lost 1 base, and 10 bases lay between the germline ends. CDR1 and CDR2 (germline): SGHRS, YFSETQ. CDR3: CASSPTRGTDTQYF. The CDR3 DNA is TGCGCCAGCAGCCCCACTAGGGGCACAGATACGCAGTATTTT.

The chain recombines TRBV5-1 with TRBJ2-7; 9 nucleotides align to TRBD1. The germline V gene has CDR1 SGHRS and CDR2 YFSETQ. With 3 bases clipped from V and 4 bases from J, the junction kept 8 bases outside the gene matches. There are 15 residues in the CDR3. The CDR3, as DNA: TGCGCCAGCAGCTCTTCGACAGGGGGTATGTACGAGCAGTACTTC. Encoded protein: CASSSSTGGMYEQYF. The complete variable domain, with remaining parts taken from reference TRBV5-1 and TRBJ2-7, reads KAGVTQTPRYLIKTRGQQVTLSCSPISGHRSVSWYQQTPGQGLQFLFEYFSETQRNKGNFPGRFSGRQFSNSRSEMNVSTLELGDSALYLCASSSSTGGMYEQYFGPGTRLTVT.

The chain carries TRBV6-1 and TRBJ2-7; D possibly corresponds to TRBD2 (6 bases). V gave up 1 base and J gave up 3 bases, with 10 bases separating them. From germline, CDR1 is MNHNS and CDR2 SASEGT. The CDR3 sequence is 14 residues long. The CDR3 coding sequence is TGTGCCAGCAGTGAAGGGGGACTTCTCTACGAGCAGTACTTC. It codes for CASSEGGLLYEQYF.

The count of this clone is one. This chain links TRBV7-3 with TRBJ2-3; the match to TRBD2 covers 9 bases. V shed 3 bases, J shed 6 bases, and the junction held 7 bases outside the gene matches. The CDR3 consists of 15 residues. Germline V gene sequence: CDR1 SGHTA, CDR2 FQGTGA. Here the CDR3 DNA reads TGTGCCAGCAGCTTGCAGGCTAGCGGGACGGATACGCAGTATTTT. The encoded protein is CASSLQASGTDTQYF.

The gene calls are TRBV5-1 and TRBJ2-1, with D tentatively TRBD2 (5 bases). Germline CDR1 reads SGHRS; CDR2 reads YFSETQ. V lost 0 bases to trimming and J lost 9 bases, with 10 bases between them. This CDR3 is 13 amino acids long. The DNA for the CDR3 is TGCGCCAGCAGCTTGGTACTAGGTTCTGAGCAGTTCTTC. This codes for CASSLVLGSEQFF.

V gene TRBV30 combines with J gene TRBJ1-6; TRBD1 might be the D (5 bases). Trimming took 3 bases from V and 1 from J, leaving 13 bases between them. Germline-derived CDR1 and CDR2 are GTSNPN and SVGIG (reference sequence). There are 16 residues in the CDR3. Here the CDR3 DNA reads TGTGCCTGGAGCCCTCAGGGCTTTTCCTATAATTCACCCCTCCACTTT. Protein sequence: CAWSPQGFSYNSPLHF.

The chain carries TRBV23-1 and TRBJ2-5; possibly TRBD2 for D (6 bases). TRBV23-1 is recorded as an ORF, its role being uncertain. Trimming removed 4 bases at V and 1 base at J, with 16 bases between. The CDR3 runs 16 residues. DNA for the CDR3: TGCGCCAGCAGTCGGGGGGTGGGGGAGTGCCAAGAGACCCAGTACTTC. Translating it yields CASSRGVGECQETQYF.

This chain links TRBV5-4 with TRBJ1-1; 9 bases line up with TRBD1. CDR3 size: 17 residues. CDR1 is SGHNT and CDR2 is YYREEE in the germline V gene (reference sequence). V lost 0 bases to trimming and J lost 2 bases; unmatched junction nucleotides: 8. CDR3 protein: CASSLVGDRVVNTEAFF. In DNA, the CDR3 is TGTGCCAGCAGCTTGGTGGGGGACAGGGTGGTTAACACTGAAGCTTTCTTT.

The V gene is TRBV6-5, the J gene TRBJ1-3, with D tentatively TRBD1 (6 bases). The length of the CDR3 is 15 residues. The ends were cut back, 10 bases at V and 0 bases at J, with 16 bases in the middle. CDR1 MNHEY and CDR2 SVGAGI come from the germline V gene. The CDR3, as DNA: TGTGCCACCATTCGGGGGGCCTTCTCTGGAAACACCATATATTTT. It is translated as CATIRGAFSGNTIYF.

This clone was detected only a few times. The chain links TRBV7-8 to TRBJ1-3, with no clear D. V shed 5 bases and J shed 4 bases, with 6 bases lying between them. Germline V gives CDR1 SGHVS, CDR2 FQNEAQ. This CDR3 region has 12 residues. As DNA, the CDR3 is TGTGCCAGCAGCCAGACAGGAAACACCATATATTTT. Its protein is CASSQTGNTIYF.

CDR3 sequence reads: CASRRPGGRGYNEQFF. In DNA form, the CDR3 reads TGTGCCAGCAGGCGGCCGGGCGGGAGGGGCTACAATGAGCAGTTCTTC. V usage is TRBV5-6 and J usage is TRBJ2-1, with TRBD2 matching 9 bases. The V segment lost 5 bases and the J segment 3 bases; nucleotides outside the gene matches: 9. This CDR3 is built from 16 residues. From germline, CDR1 is SGHDT and CDR2 YYEEEE.

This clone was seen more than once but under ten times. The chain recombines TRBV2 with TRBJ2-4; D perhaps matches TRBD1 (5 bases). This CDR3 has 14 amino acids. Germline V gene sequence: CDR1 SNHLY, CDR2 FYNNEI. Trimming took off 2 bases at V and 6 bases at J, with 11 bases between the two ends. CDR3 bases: TGTGCCAGCAGTGAACCCCCCCAGGGAAACATTCAGTACTTC. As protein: CASSEPPQGNIQYF.

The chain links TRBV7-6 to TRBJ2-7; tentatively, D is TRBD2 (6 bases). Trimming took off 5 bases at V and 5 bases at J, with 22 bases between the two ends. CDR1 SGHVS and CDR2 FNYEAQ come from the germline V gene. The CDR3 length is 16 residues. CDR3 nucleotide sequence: TGTGCCAGCAGCCCCCTGGGAGGCCTTGGAGCGGACGAGCAGTACTTC. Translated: CASSPLGGLGADEQYF.

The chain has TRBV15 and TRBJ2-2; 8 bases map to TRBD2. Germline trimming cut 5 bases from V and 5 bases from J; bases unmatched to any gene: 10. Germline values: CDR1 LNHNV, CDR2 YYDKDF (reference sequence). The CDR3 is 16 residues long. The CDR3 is CATSRRAGGGTGELFF. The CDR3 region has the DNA TGTGCCACCAGCCGACGCGCGGGGGGAGGTACCGGGGAGCTGTTTTTT. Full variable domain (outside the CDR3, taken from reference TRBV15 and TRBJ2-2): DAMVIQNPRYQVTQFGKPVTLSCSQTLNHNVMYWYQQKSSQAPKLLFHYYDKDFNNEADTPDNFQSRRPNTSFCFLDIRSPGLGDTAMYLCATSRRAGGGTGELFFGEGSRLTVL.

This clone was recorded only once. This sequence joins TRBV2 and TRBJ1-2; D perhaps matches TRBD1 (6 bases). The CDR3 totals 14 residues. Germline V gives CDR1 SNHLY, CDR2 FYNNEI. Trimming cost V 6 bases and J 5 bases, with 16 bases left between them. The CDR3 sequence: CASRKKGEAYGYTF. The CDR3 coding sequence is TGTGCCAGCAGGAAAAAGGGGGAAGCTTATGGCTACACCTTC.

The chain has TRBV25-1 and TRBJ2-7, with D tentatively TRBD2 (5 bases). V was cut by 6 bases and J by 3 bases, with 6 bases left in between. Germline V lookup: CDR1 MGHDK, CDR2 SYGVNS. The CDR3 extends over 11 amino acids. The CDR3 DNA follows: TGTGCCAGCAGGGGAGTCTACGAGCAGTACTTC. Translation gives CASRGVYEQYF.

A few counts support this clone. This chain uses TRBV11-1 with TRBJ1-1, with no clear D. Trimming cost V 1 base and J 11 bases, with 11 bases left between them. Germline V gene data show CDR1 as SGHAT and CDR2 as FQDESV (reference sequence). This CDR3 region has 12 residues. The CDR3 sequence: CASSLVGQAAFF. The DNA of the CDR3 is TGTGCCAGCAGCTTAGTTGGCCAGGCTGCTTTCTTT.